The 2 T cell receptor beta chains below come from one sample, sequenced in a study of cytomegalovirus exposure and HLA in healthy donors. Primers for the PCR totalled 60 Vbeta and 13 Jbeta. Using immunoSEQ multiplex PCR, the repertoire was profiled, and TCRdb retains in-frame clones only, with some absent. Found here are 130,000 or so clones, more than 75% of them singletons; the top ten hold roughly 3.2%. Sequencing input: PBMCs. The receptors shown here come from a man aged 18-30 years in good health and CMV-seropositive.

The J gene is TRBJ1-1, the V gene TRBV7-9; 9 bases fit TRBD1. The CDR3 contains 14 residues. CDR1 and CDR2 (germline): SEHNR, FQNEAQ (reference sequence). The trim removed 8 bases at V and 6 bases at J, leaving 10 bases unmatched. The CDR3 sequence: CASGSHRGHSEAFF. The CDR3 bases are TGTGCCAGCGGGTCTCACAGGGGGCACTCTGAAGCTTTCTTT.

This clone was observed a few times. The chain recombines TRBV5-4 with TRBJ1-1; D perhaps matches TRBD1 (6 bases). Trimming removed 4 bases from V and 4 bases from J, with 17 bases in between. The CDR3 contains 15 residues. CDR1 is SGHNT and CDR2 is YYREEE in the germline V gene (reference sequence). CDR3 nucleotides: TGTGCCAGCAGCCCCCCAGGGGAAGGTGGCACTGAAGCTTTCTTT. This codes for CASSPPGEGGTEAFF. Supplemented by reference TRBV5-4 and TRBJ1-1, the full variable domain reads ETGVTQSPTHLIKTRGQQVTLRCSSQSGHNTVSWYQQALGQGPQFIFQYYREEENGRGNFPPRFSGLQFPNYSSELNVNALELDDSALYLCASSPPGEGGTEAFFGQGTRLTVV.